Presented here are 15 T cell receptor beta chains from one specimen sequenced in a study of prognosis after radiotherapy for stage I lung cancer. Amplification of the TCR beta CDR3 (from genomic DNA) was done by two-round multiplex PCR. First-round PCR, the initial amplification, used primers specific to each TRBV and TRBJ gene. A single record per CDR3 protein comes from TCRdb applying MiXCR to the multiplex PCR reads. The table has 22,000 or so distinct CDR3 sequences, less than 50% seen once. The material was PBMCs, obtained before or after stereotactic body radiation therapy (not recorded which). Receptor source: a donor over 45 with non-small cell lung cancer.

The V and J genes are TRBV2 and TRBJ2-1, with 9 bases aligning to TRBD2. This CDR3 region has 19 residues. Germline V gene sequence: CDR1 SNHLY, CDR2 FYNNEI. The V gene end was trimmed by 4 bases and the J gene end by 5 bases; junction bases not matched to a gene: 18. This CDR3 is CASSAPHGAGGGRDNEQFF. The CDR3 DNA reads TGTGCCAGCAGTGCCCCACACGGTGCGGGAGGGGGGAGGGACAATGAGCAGTTCTTC.

This clonotype was seen many times. The CDR3 spells CASSPDRDEQFF. The CDR3 DNA is TGCGCCAGCAGCCCGGACAGGGATGAGCAGTTCTTC. The genes are TRBV5-1 and TRBJ2-1, with 8 bases lining up with TRBD1. The V and J ends lost 4 bases and 8 bases, in that order; junction bases with no gene match: 2. The CDR3 consists of 12 residues. Germline loops: CDR1 SGHRS, CDR2 YFSETQ.

As to this clonotype: It differs at one base from a far larger clone, so likely a read error. The chain links TRBV28 to TRBJ2-2; no clear D. The CDR3 is made up of 14 amino acids. Germline loops: CDR1 MDHEN, CDR2 SYDVKM. The ends were cut back, 9 bases at V and 1 base at J, with 12 bases in the middle. CDR3 nucleotides: TGTGCCAGTAGTAGAATGGTGAACACCGGGGAGCTGTTTTTT. Its translation is CASSRMVNTGELFF.

The sample holds one count of this clonotype. The junction does not match germline at one end; this may be a read error. The chain recombines TRBV5-4 with TRBJ2-5; possible D gene TRBD2, 6 bases. The CDR3 is 13 amino acids. Germline V CDR1 and CDR2: SGHNT, YYREEE (reference sequence). CDR3 region: CSSSLESGETQYF. The CDR3, as DNA: TGTTCCAGCAGCTTAGAAAGCGGGGAGACCCAGTACTTC.

This clonotype was observed many times. J is TRBJ1-1 and V is TRBV28; 7 nucleotides align to TRBD1. The V segment lost 6 bases and the J segment 1 base; nucleotides outside the gene matches: 8. The CDR3 has 15 amino acids. In germline, CDR1 is MDHEN, CDR2 SYDVKM. This CDR3 is CASSRSGTANTEAFF. Written as DNA, the CDR3 is TGTGCCAGCAGCCGTTCCGGGACAGCGAACACTGAAGCTTTCTTT.

The chain employs TRBV30 and TRBJ1-5; 7 positions agree with TRBD1. J lost 4 bases, V lost 3 bases, and 3 bases had no gene match. Germline V CDR1 and CDR2: GTSNPN, SVGIG (reference sequence). The CDR3 covers 13 residues. The CDR3 region has the DNA TGTGCCTGGAGCGGACAGGAAAATCAGCCCCAGCATTTT. Translated: CAWSGQENQPQHF.

This clonotype turned up a few times. This likely traces to a read error, being one base from a far larger clone. The gene calls are TRBV6-6 and TRBJ2-1; the D call may be TRBD1 or TRBD2 (5 bases each). The germline CDR1 and CDR2 sequences are MNHNY and SVGAGI (reference sequence). The CDR3 runs 17 residues. CDR3: CASSYFYTGTTHDEQLF. Here the CDR3 DNA reads TGTGCCAGCAGTTACTTTTATACCGGGACCACGCATGATGAGCAGTTATTC.

Comments on this clonotype: Since a far larger clone is one base different, this is likely a read error. The CDR3 region is CASSSPQLNYNEQFF. CDR3 nucleotides: TGTGCCAGCAGTTCGCCCCAGCTGAACTACAATGAGCAGTTCTTC. The chain joins TRBV6-9 to TRBJ2-1; D is uncertain. The germline V gene has CDR1 MNHGY and CDR2 SVAAGI. This CDR3 contains 15 residues. V lost 4 bases and J 3 bases, leaving 13 bases between the germline ends.

This clonotype came up many times. J is TRBJ2-1 and V is TRBV5-5, with 8 positions matching TRBD1. CDR1 SGHKS and CDR2 YYEKEE come from the germline V gene (reference sequence). There are 17 residues in the CDR3. J was trimmed by 8 bases and V by 0 bases; bases with no gene match: 13. The CDR3 DNA reads TGTGCCAGCAGCTTGGGGGCGGTAGCAGGGGGCGTCTATGAGCAGTTCTTC. Its translation: CASSLGAVAGGVYEQFF.

In this sample, this clonotype is medium-sized. The genes are TRBV4-3 and TRBJ1-4; D is unclear. The germline V gene encodes CDR1 LGHNA and CDR2 YSLEER. This CDR3 spans 16 amino acids. Trimming cost V 0 bases and J 6 bases, with 14 bases left between them. The CDR3 DNA follows: TGCGCCAGCAGCCAAGATTCTGGGTACAGCTATGAAAAACTGTTTTTT. It specifies CASSQDSGYSYEKLFF.

On this clonotype itself: The junction departs from germline at one end; a sequencing error may be responsible. The V gene is TRBV6-8, the J gene TRBJ1-1; no firm D call. This CDR3 spans 14 amino acids. CDR1 and CDR2 (germline): MNHGY, SAAAGT. CDR3 protein: CVSSLSAVGTEAFF. DNA of the CDR3: TGTGTCAGCAGTCTCTCCGCAGTGGGCACTGAAGCTTTCTTT.

On this clonotype itself: With a far larger clone one base away, a read error is the likely cause. The chain uses TRBV6-8 and TRBJ2-7; 9 bases fit TRBD1. This CDR3 region has 15 residues. The germline V gene has CDR1 MNHGY and CDR2 SAAAGT. Germline trimming cut 5 bases from V and 0 bases from J; bases unmatched to any gene: 5. CDR3: CASSRGTGISYEQYF. CDR3 DNA: TGTGCCAGCAGTAGAGGGACAGGGATCTCCTACGAGCAGTACTTC.

Judged by abundance, this clonotype is medium-sized. This chain joins TRBV6-5 and TRBJ1-5; TRBD1 is a possible D gene (5 bases). The germline V and J ends were trimmed by 0 bases and 7 bases, with 10 bases remaining between them. The germline CDR1 and CDR2 sequences are MNHEY and SVGAGI. The CDR3 covers 14 residues. This chain's CDR3 is CASSYSPGTQPQHF. The CDR3 DNA sequence: TGTGCCAGCAGTTACTCCCCCGGGACCCAGCCCCAGCATTTT.

This clonotype was seen at least ten times. V is TRBV7-3 and J is TRBJ2-1; 7 bases are a match to TRBD1. V was clipped by 5 bases and J by 8 bases; unmatched bases: 3. CDR3 length: 12 amino acids. Germline assignment: CDR1 SGHTA and CDR2 FQGTGA. The CDR3 nucleotides read TGTGCCAGCAGCGAAACAGGGGATGAGCAGTTCTTC. This codes for CASSETGDEQFF. Complete variable domain (other parts from reference TRBV7-3 and TRBJ2-1): GAGVSQTPSNKVTEKGKYVELRCDPISGHTALYWYRQSLGQGPEFLIYFQGTGAADDSGLPNDRFFAVRPEGSVSTLKIQRTERGDSAVYLCASSETGDEQFFGPGTRLTVL.

On this clonotype: The germline gene is not matched at one end of the junction; a read error may be the cause. The gene calls are TRBV7-2 and TRBJ1-5, with 10 bases fitting TRBD1. CDR1 is SGHTA and CDR2 is FQGNSA in the germline V gene. This CDR3 is 16 amino acids long. The CDR3 coding sequence is TGCGCCAGCAGCTTATCGGGGACAGGGGCGGCTCAGCCCCAGCATTTT. It specifies CASSLSGTGAAQPQHF.